The 10 T cell receptor beta chains below come from one sample, sequenced in a study of shared clonotypes between healthy human individuals. This table comes from immunoSEQ multiplex PCR, and its TCRdb copy is limited to in-frame clones, with some not included. This sample has around 550,000 clones; about 95% occur once, and the top ten carry approximately 0.11%. Naive CD8 cells lacked CD45RO, underwent positive selection for CCR7 and left out terminally differentiated effector memory CD45RA+ cells. The sequenced sample consisted of naive CD8+ T cells sorted from blood. These receptors were collected from a woman aged 30 to 39 in good health.

The rearrangement links TRBV9 to TRBJ2-2, with a possible D match to TRBD2 (5 bases). This CDR3 comprises 14 residues. V lost 5 bases to trimming and J lost 3 bases, with 11 bases between them. The germline V gene encodes CDR1 SGDLS and CDR2 YYNGEE. CDR3 in amino acids: CASRGSGDTGELFF. In DNA form, the CDR3 reads TGTGCCAGCAGGGGATCCGGGGACACCGGGGAGCTGTTTTTT.

This clone was detected only once. This rearrangement joins TRBV20-1 to TRBJ1-2; TRBD1 might be the D (5 bases). This CDR3 spans 11 amino acids. In germline, CDR1 is DFQATT, CDR2 SNEGSKA (reference sequence). Trimming removed 0 bases at V and 9 bases at J, with 8 bases between. The CDR3 protein is CSAREGDSYTF. The CDR3 nucleotides read TGCAGTGCTAGAGAGGGGGATAGCTACACCTTC.

This rearrangement joins TRBV2 to TRBJ2-7, with unresolved D. Trimming took off 0 bases at V and 0 bases at J, with 9 bases between the two ends. CDR1 and CDR2 (germline): SNHLY, FYNNEI. The CDR3 contains 15 residues. The CDR3 coding sequence is TGTGCCAGCAGTGAAGCACCCCCTCCCTCCTACGAGCAGTACTTC. This translates into CASSEAPPPSYEQYF.

The table lists this clone with a count of one. The chain combines TRBV28 with TRBJ1-1; D is unclear. The CDR3 has 17 residues. V was clipped by 1 base and J by 1 base, with 16 bases between them. CDR1 and CDR2 (germline): MDHEN, SYDVKM. DNA for the CDR3: TGTGCCAGCAGTTTATCACCCCCCACATGGAGGAACACTGAAGCTTTCTTT. This codes for CASSLSPPTWRNTEAFF.

Turning to this clone: The sample contains more than one DNA sequence encoding this CDR3. This chain links TRBV4-1 with TRBJ2-7, with D unclear. This CDR3 region has 14 residues. The ends were cut back, 0 bases at V and 2 bases at J, with 8 bases in the middle. Germline loops: CDR1 MGHRA, CDR2 YSYEKL. The CDR3 sequence is CASSQDPGAYEQYF. CDR3 coding DNA: TGCGCCAGCAGCCAAGATCCGGGCGCCTACGAGCAGTACTTC.

V usage is TRBV28 and J usage is TRBJ2-5; 9 nucleotides agree with TRBD2. The end of the DNA aligns better with TRBJ2-7, so the J call may be wrong. In germline, CDR1 is MDHEN, CDR2 SYDVKM. This CDR3 contains 15 residues. As DNA, the CDR3 is TGTGCCAGCAGTTCTCTAGCGGGACACCTCTACGAGCAGTACTTC. This encodes CASSSLAGHLYEQYF.

The chain links TRBV19 to TRBJ2-5; 8 bases match TRBD1. With the DNA end fitting TRBJ2-7 better, the J assignment may be wrong. This CDR3 contains 15 residues. Germline V gene data show CDR1 as LNHDA and CDR2 as SQIVND (reference sequence). The CDR3 here is CASQPGQGEGYEQYF. DNA for the CDR3: TGTGCCAGTCAACCCGGACAGGGTGAGGGTTACGAGCAGTACTTC.

The rearrangement links TRBV28 to TRBJ2-5; 11 bases fit TRBD2. This CDR3 region has 16 residues. Losses at the gene ends were 1 base for V and 5 bases for J; bases not matched to a gene: 6. Germline assignment: CDR1 MDHEN and CDR2 SYDVKM. This CDR3 is CASSLFLAGGTETQYF. The CDR3 DNA reads as TGTGCCAGCAGTTTATTTCTAGCGGGAGGAACCGAGACCCAGTACTTC.

In this sample, this clone turned up once. The rearrangement links TRBV5-6 to TRBJ2-7; D not resolved. The CDR3 is 12 amino acids. Deletions cut 1 base from V and 3 bases from J, with 5 bases between. Germline CDR1 is SGHDT and CDR2 is YYEEEE. The chain's CDR3 is CASSLNSYEQYF. CDR3 coding DNA: TGTGCCAGCAGCTTGAACAGCTACGAGCAGTACTTC.

V gene TRBV6-1 combines with J gene TRBJ2-7, with D uncertain. Germline V lookup: CDR1 MNHNS, CDR2 SASEGT. Between the trimmed V and J ends, which lost 0 bases and 6 bases, there was a span of 15 bases. There are 15 residues in the CDR3. CDR3 sequence: CASSEAGLLVVEQYF. Written as DNA, the CDR3 is TGTGCCAGCAGTGAAGCGGGGTTATTGGTAGTCGAGCAGTACTTC.